This T cell receptor (beta chain) originates from a study of T cells after yellow fever vaccination. General observations from the study: Most clones from primary vaccination resurfaced after the booster (96% CD4, 75% to 90% CD8). Weaker overall, the secondary response nonetheless peaked faster (day 5 versus 15).

This clonotype was observed a few times. What it recognizes is unknown. MiXCR, applied by TCRdb to the 5' RACE reads, yields one record per CDR3 protein. The table shows approximately 260,000 distinct CDR3 sequences, with around 13% occurring only once. With 4 bases clipped from V and 6 bases from J, the junction kept 10 bases outside the gene matches. Germline CDR1 is SGHTA and CDR2 is FQGNSA. This CDR3 contains 16 residues. The clonotype comes from a man aged 30 to 45 who received the YFV17D yellow fever vaccine. The material sequenced was CD4+ T cells sorted from PBMCs, taken 45 days after the yellow fever booster vaccination. V gene TRBV7-2 combines with J gene TRBJ2-7; 12 bases match TRBD1. The CDR3 DNA reads as TGTGCCAGCAGCTCCACCACCGGGACAGGGGGCTCCGAGCAGTACTTC. Protein: CASSSTTGTGGSEQYF.